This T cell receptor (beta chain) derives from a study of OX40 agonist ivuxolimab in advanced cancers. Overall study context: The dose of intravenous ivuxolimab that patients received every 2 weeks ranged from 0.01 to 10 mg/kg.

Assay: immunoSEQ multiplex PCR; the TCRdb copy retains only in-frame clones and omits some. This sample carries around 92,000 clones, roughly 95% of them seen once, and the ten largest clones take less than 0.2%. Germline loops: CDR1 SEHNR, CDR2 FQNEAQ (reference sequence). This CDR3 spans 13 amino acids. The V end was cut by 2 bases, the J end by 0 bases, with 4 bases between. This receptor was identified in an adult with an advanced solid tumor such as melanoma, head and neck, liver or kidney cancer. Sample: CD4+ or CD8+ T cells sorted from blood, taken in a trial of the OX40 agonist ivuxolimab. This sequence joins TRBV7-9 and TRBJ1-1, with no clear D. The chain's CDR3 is CASSLIMNTEAFF. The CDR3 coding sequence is TGTGCCAGCAGCTTAATCATGAACACTGAAGCTTTCTTT.